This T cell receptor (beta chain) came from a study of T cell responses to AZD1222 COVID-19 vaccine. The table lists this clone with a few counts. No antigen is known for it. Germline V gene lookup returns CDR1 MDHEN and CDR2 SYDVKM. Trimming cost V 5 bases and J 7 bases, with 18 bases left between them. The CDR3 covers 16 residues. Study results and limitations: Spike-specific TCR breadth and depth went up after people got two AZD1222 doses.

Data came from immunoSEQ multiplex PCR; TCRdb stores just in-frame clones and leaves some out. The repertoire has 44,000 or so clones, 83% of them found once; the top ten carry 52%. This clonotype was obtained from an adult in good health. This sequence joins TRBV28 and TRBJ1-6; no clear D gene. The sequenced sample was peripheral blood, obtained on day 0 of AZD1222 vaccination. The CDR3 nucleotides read TGTGCCAGCAGTCTCGGAGGCTTCGGCGACAATTCACCCCTCCACTTT. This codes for CASSLGGFGDNSPLHF.